A selection of T cell receptor beta chains follows, all from one sample in a study of T cell clusters in autoimmune cytopenias. Reanalyzing the multiplex PCR reads, TCRdb keeps one entry per CDR3 protein, without DNA. The table for this sample gives some 4,500 distinct CDR3 sequences. Sequenced sample: peripheral blood. Source of these receptors: a human donor with an autoimmune cytopenia or autoimmune hepatitis (not recorded which). The CDR3 runs from the conserved cysteine through the conserved F or W. Each record gives: CDR3 protein, J gene, clone size, V gene. Clone size is stated in some rows and not others, as once, few, many or a class when expanded.

CSVPTGLGFGYTF	TRBJ1-2	medium-sized	TRBV29-1
CAISESVLPQEQFF	TRBJ2-1	NA	TRBV10-3
CASSLDWDNEQFF	TRBJ2-1	NA	TRBV6-6
CATSPWGQGAANEKLFF	TRBJ1-4	medium-sized	TRBV15
CASSITGMGDEKLFF	TRBJ1-4	medium-sized	TRBV12-3/TRBV12-4
CASSFEWELFF	TRBJ2-2	NA	TRBV12-3/TRBV12-4
CASAWTGDSNQPQHF	TRBJ1-5	NA	TRBV6-1
CASIRTAMTEAFF	TRBJ1-1	NA	TRBV12-3/TRBV12-4
CASSISGYNEQFF	TRBJ2-1	medium-sized	TRBV19
CASRAPGGGNTIYF	TRBJ1-3	NA	TRBV6-5
CATSRAGTVLSYEQYF	TRBJ2-7	NA	TRBV15
CASSLSGTSTDTQYF	TRBJ2-3	medium-sized	TRBV6-5
CASSSRDTSYEQYF	TRBJ2-7	medium-sized	TRBV6-5
CASSLGDRVVYSYEQYF	TRBJ2-7	medium-sized	TRBV11-1
CASRGPLGYEQYF	TRBJ2-7	medium-sized	TRBV6-1
CASNRSPGSTIGYTF	TRBJ1-2	NA	TRBV19
CASSPRRDPNSPLHF	TRBJ1-6	NA	TRBV7-2